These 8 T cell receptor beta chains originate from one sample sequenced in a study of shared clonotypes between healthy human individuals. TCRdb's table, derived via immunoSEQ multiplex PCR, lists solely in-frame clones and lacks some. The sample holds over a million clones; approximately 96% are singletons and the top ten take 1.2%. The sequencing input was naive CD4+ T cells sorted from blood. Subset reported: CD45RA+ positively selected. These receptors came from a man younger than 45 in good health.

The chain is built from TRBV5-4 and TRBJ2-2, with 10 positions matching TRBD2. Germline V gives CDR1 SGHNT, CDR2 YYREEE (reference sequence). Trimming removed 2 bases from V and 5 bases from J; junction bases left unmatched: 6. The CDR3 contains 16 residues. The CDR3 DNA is TGTGCCAGCAGCTTAGGAGCGGGAGGGTGGACCGGGGAGCTGTTTTTT. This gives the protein CASSLGAGGWTGELFF.

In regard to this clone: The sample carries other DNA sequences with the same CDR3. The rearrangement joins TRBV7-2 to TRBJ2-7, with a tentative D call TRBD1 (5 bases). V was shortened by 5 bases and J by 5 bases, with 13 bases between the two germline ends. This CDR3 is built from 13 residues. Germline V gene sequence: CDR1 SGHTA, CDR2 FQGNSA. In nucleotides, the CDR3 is TGTGCCAGCAGCCTAGGAAGGGGTAACGAGCAGTACTTC. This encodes CASSLGRGNEQYF. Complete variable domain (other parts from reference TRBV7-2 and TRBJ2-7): GAGVSQSPSNKVTEKGKDVELRCDPISGHTALYWYRQSLGQGLEFLIYFQGNSAPDKSGLPSDRFSAERTGGSVSTLTIQRTQQEDSAVYLCASSLGRGNEQYFGPGTRLTVT.

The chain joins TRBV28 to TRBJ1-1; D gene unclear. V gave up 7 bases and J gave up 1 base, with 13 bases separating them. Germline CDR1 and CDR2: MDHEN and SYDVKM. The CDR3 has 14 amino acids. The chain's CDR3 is CASTVAPGNTEAFF. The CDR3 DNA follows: TGTGCCAGCACCGTCGCGCCAGGGAACACTGAAGCTTTCTTT.

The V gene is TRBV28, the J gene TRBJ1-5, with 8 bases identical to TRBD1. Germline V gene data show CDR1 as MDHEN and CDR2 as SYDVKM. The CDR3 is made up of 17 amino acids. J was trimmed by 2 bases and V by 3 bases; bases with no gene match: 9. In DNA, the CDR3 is TGTGCCAGCAGTTTTATTCCAGGGGGCCTCGGCAATCAGCCCCAGCATTTT. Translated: CASSFIPGGLGNQPQHF. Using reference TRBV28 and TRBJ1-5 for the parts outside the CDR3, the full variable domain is DVKVTQSSRYLVKRTGEKVFLECVQDMDHENMFWYRQDPGLGLRLIYFSYDVKMKEKGDIPEGYSVSREKKERFSLILESASTNQTSMYLCASSFIPGGLGNQPQHFGDGTRLSIL.

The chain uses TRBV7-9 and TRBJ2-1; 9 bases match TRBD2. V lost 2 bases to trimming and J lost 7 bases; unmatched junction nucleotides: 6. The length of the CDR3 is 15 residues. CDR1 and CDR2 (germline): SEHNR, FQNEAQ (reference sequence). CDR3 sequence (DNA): TGTGCCAGCAGCTTATATAGCGGGAGAATGAATGAGCAGTTCTTC. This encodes CASSLYSGRMNEQFF.

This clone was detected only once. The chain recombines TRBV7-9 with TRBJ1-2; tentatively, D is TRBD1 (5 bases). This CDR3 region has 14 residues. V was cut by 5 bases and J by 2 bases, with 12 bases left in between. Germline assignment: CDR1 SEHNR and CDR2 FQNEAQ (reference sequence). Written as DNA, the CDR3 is TGTGCCAGCAGCCCACGACAGAGAAACTATGGCTACACCTTC. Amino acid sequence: CASSPRQRNYGYTF.

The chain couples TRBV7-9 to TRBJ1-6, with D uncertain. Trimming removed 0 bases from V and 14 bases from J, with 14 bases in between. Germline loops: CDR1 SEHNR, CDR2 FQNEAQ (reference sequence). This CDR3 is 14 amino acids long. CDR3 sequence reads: CASSLAGAIQALHF. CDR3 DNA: TGTGCCAGCAGCTTAGCTGGTGCAATTCAAGCCCTCCACTTT.

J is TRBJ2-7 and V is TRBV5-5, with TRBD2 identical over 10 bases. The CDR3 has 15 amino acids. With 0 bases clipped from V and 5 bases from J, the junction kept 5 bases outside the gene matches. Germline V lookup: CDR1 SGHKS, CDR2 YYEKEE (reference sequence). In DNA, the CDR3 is TGTGCCAGCAGCTTGGCCGGGACTAGCGCAAACGAGCAGTACTTC. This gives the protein CASSLAGTSANEQYF.